This entry lists 32 T cell receptor beta chains sequenced from one sample in a study of T cells in Graves' hyperthyroidism and ophthalmopathy. The CDR3 regions of TCR beta were amplified from RNA transcripts. When the TCR CDR3 underwent first-round RT-PCR, the HTBI primer set was used. Each CDR3 protein is one row after TCRdb ran MiXCR on the multiplex PCR reads. The data show some 560,000 distinct CDR3 sequences, 15% to 18% seen once. The sequenced sample was blood. Receptors were obtained from a woman under 40 with Graves' hyperthyroidism.

Turning to this clonotype: This may arise from a read error, as a much more abundant clone is one base away. The chain combines TRBV20-1 with TRBJ2-1; no firm D call. V shed 3 bases and J shed 6 bases, with 12 bases lying between them. The CDR3 sequence is 13 residues long. In germline, CDR1 is DFQATT, CDR2 SNEGSKA (reference sequence). In DNA, the CDR3 is TGCAGTGCTAGGTGGTCCGACTGCAATGAGCAGTTCTTC. This translates into CSARWSDCNEQFF.

This clonotype has a count of ten or more. The chain links TRBV27 to TRBJ2-1, with 11 bases matching TRBD2. After removal of 6 bases from V and 6 bases from J, the junction contained 13 bases not matched to a gene. CDR1 is MNHEY, CDR2 SMNVEV, per germline (reference sequence). This CDR3 region has 17 residues. CDR3 in amino acids: CASRGLAGGSHPNEQFF. The DNA of the CDR3 is TGTGCCAGCAGAGGGCTAGCGGGAGGTTCTCACCCCAATGAGCAGTTCTTC.

This clonotype was recorded many times. V is TRBV28 and J is TRBJ2-2, with D uncertain. The CDR3 totals 15 residues. Germline values: CDR1 MDHEN, CDR2 SYDVKM. The V end lost 2 bases, the J end lost 0 bases, and 7 bases lay between the germline ends. The CDR3: CASSLATANTGELFF. In DNA form, the CDR3 reads TGTGCCAGCAGTTTAGCCACCGCGAACACCGGGGAGCTGTTTTTT.

V is TRBV5-5 and J is TRBJ2-3, with 9 bases aligning to TRBD2. Germline V lookup: CDR1 SGHKS, CDR2 YYEKEE (reference sequence). J was trimmed by 6 bases and V by 0 bases; bases with no gene match: 5. CDR3 length: 15 residues. For the CDR3, the DNA is TGTGCCAGCAGCTTGGGGGTAGCGGGAGCGGATACGCAGTATTTT. This encodes CASSLGVAGADTQYF.

This clonotype was observed many times. The rearrangement links TRBV28 to TRBJ2-3; 14 nucleotides match TRBD2. Losses at the gene ends were 4 bases for V and 0 bases for J; bases not matched to a gene: 15. The CDR3 consists of 21 residues. Germline V gene lookup returns CDR1 MDHEN and CDR2 SYDVKM. CDR3 sequence reads: CASSSTRPTSGRARSTDTQYF. The DNA for the CDR3 is TGTGCCAGCAGTTCAACGAGACCGACTAGCGGGAGGGCCCGAAGCACAGATACGCAGTATTTT.

The V gene is TRBV5-1, the J gene TRBJ2-5, with 8 nucleotides matching TRBD1. CDR3 length equals 14 residues. CDR1 SGHRS and CDR2 YFSETQ come from the germline V gene. Germline trimming cut 4 bases from V and 1 base from J; bases unmatched to any gene: 3. The CDR3: CASSRQGPQETQYF. The CDR3 coding sequence is TGCGCCAGCAGCCGACAGGGGCCCCAAGAGACCCAGTACTTC.

This clonotype has just a few counts. This chain links TRBV6-2 or TRBV6-3 with TRBJ1-5; D may be TRBD1 (6 bases). V was clipped by 5 bases and J by 5 bases, with 16 bases between them. CDR1 MNHEY and CDR2 SVGEGT come from the germline V gene. This CDR3 contains 15 residues. Here the CDR3 DNA reads TGTGCCAGCAGTCCGACAGGTAACGGGTATCAGCCCCAGCATTTT. It translates to CASSPTGNGYQPQHF.

This clonotype showed up many times. This chain links TRBV2 with TRBJ2-1, with D perhaps matching TRBD2 (5 bases). CDR3 length: 12 amino acids. V lost 5 bases, J lost 9 bases, and 11 bases lay in between. The V gene's germline CDR1 is SNHLY and CDR2 FYNNEI. The CDR3 sequence: CASSSRTAEQFF. CDR3 DNA: TGTGCCAGCAGTTCGAGGACTGCTGAGCAGTTCTTC.

This clonotype was counted at least ten times. The chain uses TRBV12-3 or TRBV12-4 and TRBJ1-5; 9 bases fit TRBD1. V gave up 5 bases and J gave up 0 bases; unmatched junction bases: 8. CDR3 length equals 17 residues. CDR3 loop: CASSPGQGMGSNQPQHF. For the CDR3, the DNA is TGTGCCAGCAGTCCAGGACAGGGGATGGGTAGCAATCAGCCCCAGCATTTT.

The V gene is TRBV5-1, the J gene TRBJ2-5, with TRBD2 identical over 14 bases. The CDR3 runs 19 residues. The V gene end was trimmed by 4 bases and the J gene end by 5 bases; junction bases not matched to a gene: 16. CDR1 is SGHRS and CDR2 is YFSETQ in the germline V gene. CDR3 sequence: CASSEISGTSGSGMETQYF. Written as DNA, the CDR3 is TGCGCCAGCAGCGAGATTTCCGGGACTAGCGGGAGCGGGATGGAGACCCAGTACTTC.

This clonotype appeared a few times. The chain joins TRBV15 to TRBJ1-5; D is unclear. Per the germline V gene, CDR1 is LNHNV and CDR2 is YYDKDF (reference sequence). V was cut by 5 bases and J by 9 bases, with 11 bases left in between. The CDR3 length is 12 residues. In DNA form, the CDR3 reads TGTGCCACCAGCCGAGGTAGTGGGCCCCAGCATTTT. It is translated as CATSRGSGPQHF.

The chain uses TRBV7-9 and TRBJ2-4, with D tentatively TRBD1 (6 bases). V lost 6 bases, J lost 0 bases, and 15 bases lay in between. The CDR3 length is 16 residues. Germline V lookup: CDR1 SEHNR, CDR2 FQNEAQ (reference sequence). The CDR3 sequence is CASSRDTQIAKNIQYF. The CDR3 nucleotides are TGTGCCAGCAGTCGGGACACCCAAATAGCCAAAAACATTCAGTACTTC.

This clonotype was detected only a few times. In DNA, the CDR3 is TGTGCCAGCAGCTTAGGACTAGCGGGGCCCGGGGAGCTGTTTTTT. The encoded protein is CASSLGLAGPGELFF. The chain is built from TRBV7-9 and TRBJ2-2; TRBD2 matches at 11 bases. The CDR3 consists of 15 residues. Looked up from germline, CDR1 is SEHNR and CDR2 is FQNEAQ (reference sequence). V was clipped by 1 base and J by 6 bases; unmatched bases: 1.

The V gene is TRBV6-1, the J gene TRBJ2-2; D possibly uses TRBD1 or TRBD2 (5 bases each). Germline CDR1 reads MNHNS; CDR2 reads SASEGT. The V end lost 11 bases, the J end lost 4 bases, and 17 bases lay between the germline ends. The CDR3 runs 14 residues. The CDR3 DNA is TGTGCCGCTGGGGGTTGGAGTAGCACCGGGGAGCTGTTTTTT. Encoded protein: CAAGGWSSTGELFF.

The chain recombines TRBV9 with TRBJ2-1, with 7 bases matching TRBD1. Germline V gene data show CDR1 as SGDLS and CDR2 as YYNGEE. This CDR3 is built from 15 residues. Unmatched junction bases numbered 6, after V lost 0 bases and J lost 6 bases. CDR3 DNA sequence: TGTGCCAGCAGCGTAGAAAAGGGGGCATTCAATGAGCAGTTCTTC. This codes for CASSVEKGAFNEQFF.

This rearrangement joins TRBV7-9 to TRBJ2-1; possibly TRBD2 for D (6 bases). This CDR3 has 14 amino acids. Trimming cost V 6 bases and J 11 bases, with 20 bases left between them. Germline V CDR1 and CDR2: SEHNR, FQNEAQ (reference sequence). The CDR3 DNA follows: TGTGCCAGCAGTTTTAGCCCAACTAGCACCCAGCAGTTCTTC. Protein product: CASSFSPTSTQQFF.

This clonotype has only a few counts. This CDR3 is CASSLEPRAGNTIYF. The CDR3 nucleotides are TGTGCCAGCAGCTTGGAGCCCAGGGCTGGAAACACCATATATTTT. The V gene is TRBV5-5, the J gene TRBJ1-3; D perhaps matches TRBD1 (5 bases). Germline V gene lookup returns CDR1 SGHKS and CDR2 YYEKEE (reference sequence). The CDR3 contains 15 residues. The germline V and J ends were trimmed by 0 bases and 2 bases, with 9 bases remaining between them.

This clonotype occurred once. This may be a read error, as it is one base from a much larger clone. The conserved final phenylalanine or tryptophan is absent from the CDR3, which likely points to a read error. The V gene is TRBV12-5, the J gene TRBJ2-2, with TRBD1 matching 10 bases. Germline CDR1 and CDR2: LGHNT and FRNRAP. J was trimmed by 6 bases and V by 0 bases; bases with no gene match: 10. The CDR3 is made up of 18 amino acids. The CDR3, as DNA: TGTGCTAGTGGTTTGGTGACCGGGACAGGGGTCTACGCCGGGGAGCTGTTTCTT. Translating it yields CASGLVTGTGVYAGELFL.

This clonotype has at least ten counts. The V call is TRBV2, the J call TRBJ1-2; 12 nucleotides line up with TRBD1. Per the germline V gene, CDR1 is SNHLY and CDR2 is FYNNEI. Trimming at V came to 7 bases and at J to 7 bases, leaving 4 bases not matched to a gene. The CDR3 is 13 residues long. The CDR3 DNA follows: TGTGCCAGCACGGGACAGGGGGCCCGTGGCTACACCTTC. Translating it yields CASTGQGARGYTF.

A few counts support this clonotype. This chain links TRBV30 with TRBJ2-2; TRBD2 aligns across 7 bases. Germline CDR1 and CDR2: GTSNPN and SVGIG (reference sequence). CDR3 size: 13 residues. CDR3 protein: CASTGTTTGELFF. CDR3 coding DNA: TGTGCTTCAACCGGGACTACCACCGGGGAGCTGTTTTTT.

This clonotype has at least ten counts. V gene TRBV28 combines with J gene TRBJ2-2; 10 bases match TRBD1. Unmatched junction bases numbered 6, after V lost 4 bases and J lost 1 base. Germline-derived CDR1 and CDR2 are MDHEN and SYDVKM. This CDR3 region has 17 residues. Here the CDR3 DNA reads TGTGCCAGCAGTTCGACAGGGGGCGCCGGGAACACCGGGGAGCTGTTTTTT. Translation gives CASSSTGGAGNTGELFF.

This clonotype was detected ten times or more. The chain recombines TRBV28 with TRBJ2-1; D unresolved. Looked up from germline, CDR1 is MDHEN and CDR2 is SYDVKM. The V and J ends lost 5 bases and 8 bases respectively, with 16 bases between them. The CDR3 is 14 amino acids. CDR3 sequence (DNA): TGTGCCAGCAGTATGGACCAGGTTCGTGATGAGCAGTTCTTC. Its protein product is CASSMDQVRDEQFF.

This clonotype was seen a handful of times. The rearrangement links TRBV27 to TRBJ2-2; TRBD2 matches 8 bases. The CDR3 covers 17 residues. Germline-derived CDR1 and CDR2 are MNHEY and SMNVEV (reference sequence). Losses at the gene ends were 4 bases for V and 7 bases for J; bases not matched to a gene: 14. The DNA for the CDR3 is TGTGCCAGCAGTTCTCTCACCAGCGGGAGTGGTTTCGGGGAGCTGTTTTTT. Protein sequence: CASSSLTSGSGFGELFF.

This clonotype was seen repeatedly, ten times or more. This chain's CDR3 is CASSPQEFSYEQYF. The CDR3 coding sequence is TGTGCCAGCTCACCCCAAGAATTCTCCTACGAGCAGTACTTC. The V and J genes are TRBV18 and TRBJ2-7, with D hard to call. The germline V and J ends were trimmed by 3 bases and 0 bases, with 9 bases remaining between them. Germline CDR1 KGHSH, CDR2 LQKENI. The CDR3 runs to 14 residues.

The DNA of the CDR3 is TGTGCCAGCAGTGAGCCGGGACTAGCGGGAGGGCGGGACGAGCAGTACTTC. Translation gives CASSEPGLAGGRDEQYF. The gene calls are TRBV3-1 and TRBJ2-7, with TRBD2 matching 16 bases. Germline V gene sequence: CDR1 LGHDT, CDR2 YNNKEL (reference sequence). The CDR3 has 17 amino acids. Trimming cost V 6 bases and J 5 bases; bases outside gene matches: 10.

This clonotype was observed at least ten times. The gene calls are TRBV12-3 or TRBV12-4 and TRBJ2-1, with 10 bases aligning to TRBD1. Unmatched junction bases numbered 9, after V lost 7 bases and J lost 6 bases. The CDR3 loop spans 15 amino acids. CDR3 sequence reads: CASTGQGLTGNEQFF. CDR3 in DNA: TGTGCCAGCACGGGACAGGGGTTGACGGGCAATGAGCAGTTCTTC.

This clonotype was seen a few times. The rearrangement uses TRBV4-3 and TRBJ2-1; D is uncertain. V was clipped by 4 bases and J by 4 bases, with 8 bases between them. This CDR3 is built from 13 residues. CDR1 and CDR2 (germline): LGHNA, YSLEER. DNA for the CDR3: TGCGCCAGCAGCCCGTTACTGTACAATGAGCAGTTCTTC. It translates to CASSPLLYNEQFF.

This clonotype was counted a few times. Since a much larger clone is just one base distant, this may be a read error. The chain has TRBV27 and TRBJ2-5; TRBD1 agrees at 7 bases. Germline CDR1 and CDR2: MNHEY and SMNVEV (reference sequence). This CDR3 is 14 amino acids long. After removal of 3 bases from V and 3 bases from J, the junction contained 4 bases not matched to a gene. CDR3 loop: CASSFRGTEETQYF. In nucleotides, the CDR3 is TGTGCCAGCAGTTTCAGGGGGACAGAAGAGACCCAGTACTTC.

This clonotype was counted many times. The rearrangement uses TRBV7-2 and TRBJ2-7, with D unresolved. The CDR3 length is 14 residues. V lost 2 bases and J lost 5, with 13 bases in between. The V gene's germline CDR1 is SGHTA and CDR2 FQGNSA. The CDR3 DNA is TGTGCCAGCAGCTTACGCCTGGCTAAGGACGAGCAGTACTTC. The encoded protein is CASSLRLAKDEQYF.

There are many counts of this clonotype. This chain links TRBV27 with TRBJ2-7, with a possible D match to TRBD2 (5 bases). There are 16 residues in the CDR3. The V gene's germline CDR1 is MNHEY and CDR2 SMNVEV (reference sequence). Trimming stripped 0 bases from V and 2 bases from J, with 14 bases between. CDR3 DNA sequence: TGTGCCAGCAGTTTATCGTCGGGGAAACTCACCTACGAGCAGTACTTC. Its protein is CASSLSSGKLTYEQYF.

This clonotype was counted many times. This sequence joins TRBV28 and TRBJ2-1; perhaps TRBD2 as D (5 bases). The germline gives CDR1 MDHEN, CDR2 SYDVKM. V dropped 10 bases and J dropped 7 bases, with 20 bases sitting between them. The CDR3 extends over 14 amino acids. The CDR3 DNA sequence: TGTGCCACCCTAGTGACTTACCGAGGGAATGAGCAGTTCTTC. Translation gives CATLVTYRGNEQFF.

This clonotype was found a few times. V usage is TRBV3-1 and J usage is TRBJ2-1; 8 bases agree with TRBD1. Germline V CDR1 and CDR2: LGHDT, YNNKEL (reference sequence). CDR3 length: 16 amino acids. Trimming cost V 4 bases and J 8 bases; bases outside gene matches: 13. Here the CDR3 reads CASSPTLDRAVDEQFF. The CDR3 region has the DNA TGTGCCAGCAGCCCCACCTTGGACAGGGCCGTAGATGAGCAGTTCTTC.